Shown below are 10 T cell receptor beta chains from a single sample sequenced in a study of blood T cells in healthy people across ages. A second PCR of roughly 7 to 11 cycles used a sample-barcoded 5' primer and a J-beta primer mix. TCRdb ran MiXCR on the 5' RACE reads and lists one entry per CDR3 protein. The sample lists about 400,000 distinct CDR3 sequences; roughly half were seen once. The sequencing input was blood. These receptors came from a man between 60 and 70 years old in good health.

The J gene is TRBJ2-5, the V gene TRBV3-1; D ambiguous. Germline V gives CDR1 LGHDT, CDR2 YNNKEL (reference sequence). The CDR3 runs 11 residues. With 5 bases removed from V and 11 bases from J, the gap between germline ends came to 12 bases. This CDR3 reads CASSNGNEQYF. CDR3 in DNA: TGTGCCAGCAGCAATGGGAATGAGCAGTACTTC.

Turning to this clonotype: The junction departs from the called germline gene at one end, perhaps through a read error. The V and J genes are TRBV24-1 and TRBJ2-1, with D perhaps TRBD2 (5 bases). The J call may not be correct, given that the DNA end is closer to TRBJ2-7. Per germline, CDR1 KGHDR and CDR2 SFDVKD. CDR3 length equals 16 residues. The CDR3 here is CAASDLELVDYNEQYF. The CDR3, as DNA: TGTGCCGCCAGTGACCTGGAGCTAGTCGACTACAATGAGCAGTACTTC.

This clonotype was observed a handful of times. Germline is not matched at one junction end, which may reflect a read error. The rearrangement uses TRBV7-2 and TRBJ2-5, with D perhaps matching TRBD2 (5 bases). The length of the CDR3 is 14 residues. CDR1 and CDR2 from the germline V gene are SGHTA and FQGNSA. The CDR3 loop reads CASGLRTVKETQYF. CDR3 coding DNA: TGTGCCAGCGGCTTGAGGACTGTCAAAGAGACCCAGTACTTC.

This clonotype turned up a few times. The chain links TRBV15 to TRBJ2-6; D might be TRBD2 (6 bases). Germline CDR1 is LNHNV and CDR2 is YYDKDF (reference sequence). Trimming removed 0 bases at V and 0 bases at J, with 9 bases between. The CDR3 totals 17 residues. The CDR3 bases are TGTGCCACCAGCAGAGATCTCGGGGGCTCTGGGGCCAACGTCCTGACTTTC. As protein: CATSRDLGGSGANVLTF.

V is TRBV7-9 and J is TRBJ2-5; 9 bases are a match to TRBD1. Judging by the DNA end, TRBJ2-7 fits better; the J call may be wrong. The germline gives CDR1 SEHNR, CDR2 FQNEAQ (reference sequence). The CDR3 totals 14 residues. DNA of the CDR3: TGTGCCAGCAGCTTGACAGGGGGGACCTACGAGCAGTACTTC. Residues: CASSLTGGTYEQYF.

This clonotype has more than one count but fewer than ten. This sequence joins TRBV2 and TRBJ2-3; D unresolved. Germline assignment: CDR1 SNHLY and CDR2 FYNNEI. V was shortened by 9 bases and J by 6 bases, with 13 bases between the two germline ends. The CDR3 contains 12 residues. CDR3 in amino acids: CASAQARDTQYF. DNA for the CDR3: TGTGCCAGTGCTCAAGCCCGGGATACGCAGTATTTT.

The chain joins TRBV7-3 to TRBJ2-5; D unresolved. CDR3 size: 13 residues. Trimming stripped 3 bases from V and 4 bases from J, with 9 bases between. Germline-derived CDR1 and CDR2 are SGHTA and FQGTGA. CDR3 in DNA: TGTGCCAGCAGCTTCGATAGCAGAGAGACCCAGTACTTC. It translates to CASSFDSRETQYF.

This clonotype was counted a few times. The chain is built from TRBV6-2 or TRBV6-3 and TRBJ2-3, with a weak D call TRBD1 (5 bases). The CDR3 is made up of 15 amino acids. CDR1 is MNHEY and CDR2 is SVGEGT in the germline V gene. V gave up 2 bases and J gave up 7 bases, with 16 bases separating them. The CDR3 loop is CASSYGLGAVNTQYF. CDR3 nucleotides: TGTGCCAGCAGTTACGGTTTAGGGGCTGTGAATACGCAGTATTTT.

The rearrangement uses TRBV5-8 and TRBJ2-5, with D possibly TRBD2 on 6 matching bases. The CDR3 is 13 amino acids. CDR1 SGHTS and CDR2 YDEGEE come from the germline V gene. Trimming took 5 bases from V and 5 from J, leaving 13 bases between them. The CDR3 spells CASRTRTRETQYF. CDR3 DNA: TGTGCCAGCAGGACTAGGACCCGGGAGACCCAGTACTTC.

This sequence joins TRBV7-2 and TRBJ2-1; D uncertain. Trimming stripped 5 bases from V and 12 bases from J, with 14 bases between. Looked up from germline, CDR1 is SGHTA and CDR2 is FQGNSA. This CDR3 is 12 amino acids long. The CDR3 DNA is TGTGCCAGCAGCCGGGTCATCGGTGTGCAGTTCTTC. This codes for CASSRVIGVQFF.